This T cell receptor (beta chain) came from a study of OX40 agonist ivuxolimab in advanced cancers. Study information: Enrollees could have had prior anti-PD-1, anti-PD-L1 or anti-CTLA-4 therapy, which 40% to 45% had received.

Profiled with immunoSEQ multiplex PCR; TCRdb holds only in-frame clones, not every one. Of tens of thousands of clones listed, around four fifths were seen once; the top ten hold about an eighth. CDR1 SGHTA and CDR2 FQGNSA come from the germline V gene. The length of the CDR3 is 14 residues. Trimming shortened V by 5 bases and J by 7 bases, and 15 bases separated the two germline ends. V and J are TRBV7-2 and TRBJ2-1, with D possibly matching TRBD1 (5 bases). Sample: CD4+ or CD8+ T cells sorted from blood, taken in a trial of the OX40 agonist ivuxolimab. The sequence derives from an adult with an advanced solid tumor such as melanoma, head and neck, liver or kidney cancer. CDR3 DNA sequence: TGTGCCAGCAGCCAGGGTGGATCCGAGAATGAGCAGTTCTTC. Translation gives CASSQGGSENEQFF.